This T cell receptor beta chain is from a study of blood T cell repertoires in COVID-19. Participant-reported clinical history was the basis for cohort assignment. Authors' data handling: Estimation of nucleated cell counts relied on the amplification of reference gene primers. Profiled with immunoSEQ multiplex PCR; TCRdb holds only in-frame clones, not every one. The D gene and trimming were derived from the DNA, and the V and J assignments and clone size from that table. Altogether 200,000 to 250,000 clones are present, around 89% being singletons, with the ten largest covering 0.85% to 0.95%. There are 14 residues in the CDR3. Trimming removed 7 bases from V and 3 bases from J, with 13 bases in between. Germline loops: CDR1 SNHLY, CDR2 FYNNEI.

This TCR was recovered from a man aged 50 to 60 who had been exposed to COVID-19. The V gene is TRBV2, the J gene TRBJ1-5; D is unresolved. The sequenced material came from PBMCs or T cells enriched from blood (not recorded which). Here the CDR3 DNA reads TGTGCCAGCACGGTCAACTGGTCCAATCAGCCCCAGCATTTT. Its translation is CASTVNWSNQPQHF.